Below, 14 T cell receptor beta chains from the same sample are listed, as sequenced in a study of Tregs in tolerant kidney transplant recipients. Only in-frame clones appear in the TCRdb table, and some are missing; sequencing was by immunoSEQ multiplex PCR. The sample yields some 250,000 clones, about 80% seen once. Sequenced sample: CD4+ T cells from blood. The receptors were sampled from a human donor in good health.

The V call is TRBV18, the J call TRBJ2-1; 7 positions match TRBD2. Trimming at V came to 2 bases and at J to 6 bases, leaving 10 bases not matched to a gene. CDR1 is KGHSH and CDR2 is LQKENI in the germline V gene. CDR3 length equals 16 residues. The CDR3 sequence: CASSPRAGVGLNEQFF. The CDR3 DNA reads TGTGCCAGCTCACCAAGGGCGGGAGTAGGGCTCAATGAGCAGTTCTTC.

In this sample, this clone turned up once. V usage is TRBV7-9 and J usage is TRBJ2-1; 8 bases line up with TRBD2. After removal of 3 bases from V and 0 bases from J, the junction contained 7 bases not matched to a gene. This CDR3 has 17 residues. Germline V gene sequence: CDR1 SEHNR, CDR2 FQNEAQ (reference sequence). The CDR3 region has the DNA TGTGCCAGCAGCTTCCTAAGCGGGGGAAGCTCCTACAATGAGCAGTTCTTC. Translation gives CASSFLSGGSSYNEQFF.

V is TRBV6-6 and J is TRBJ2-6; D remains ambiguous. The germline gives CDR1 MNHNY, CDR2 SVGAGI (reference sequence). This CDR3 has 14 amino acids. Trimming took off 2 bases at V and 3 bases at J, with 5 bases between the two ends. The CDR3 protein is CASSYGDGANVLTF. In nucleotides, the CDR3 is TGTGCCAGCAGTTACGGGGATGGGGCCAACGTCCTGACTTTC.

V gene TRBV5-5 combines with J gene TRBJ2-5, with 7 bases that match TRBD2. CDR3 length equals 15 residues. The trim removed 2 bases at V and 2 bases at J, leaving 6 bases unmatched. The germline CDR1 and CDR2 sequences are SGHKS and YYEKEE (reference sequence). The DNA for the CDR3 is TGTGCCAGCAGCTTCCGGGACTACGTACAAGAGACCCAGTACTTC. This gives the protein CASSFRDYVQETQYF.

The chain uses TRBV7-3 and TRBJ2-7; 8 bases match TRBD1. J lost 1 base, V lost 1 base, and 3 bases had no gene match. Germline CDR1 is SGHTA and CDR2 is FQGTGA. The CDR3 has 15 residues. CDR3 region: CASSLNGQGSYEQYF. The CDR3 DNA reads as TGTGCCAGCAGCTTAAACGGACAGGGTTCCTACGAGCAGTACTTC.

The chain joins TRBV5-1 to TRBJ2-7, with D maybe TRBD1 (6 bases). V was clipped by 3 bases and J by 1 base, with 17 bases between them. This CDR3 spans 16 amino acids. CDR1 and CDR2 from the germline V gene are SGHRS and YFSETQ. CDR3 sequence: CASSYSHREQSYEQYF. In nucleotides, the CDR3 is TGCGCCAGCAGCTACTCCCACAGGGAACAATCCTACGAGCAGTACTTC.

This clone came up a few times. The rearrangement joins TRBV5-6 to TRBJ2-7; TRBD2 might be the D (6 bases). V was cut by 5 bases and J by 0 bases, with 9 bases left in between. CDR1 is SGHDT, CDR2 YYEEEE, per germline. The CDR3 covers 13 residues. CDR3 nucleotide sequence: TGTGCCAGCAGGCGGGACGTCTCCTACGAGCAGTACTTC. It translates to CASRRDVSYEQYF. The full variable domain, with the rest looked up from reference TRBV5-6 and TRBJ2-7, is DAGVTQSPTHLIKTRGQQVTLRCSPKSGHDTVSWYQQALGQGPQFIFQYYEEEERQRGNFPDRFSGHQFPNYSSELNVNALLLGDSALYLCASRRDVSYEQYFGPGTRLTVT.

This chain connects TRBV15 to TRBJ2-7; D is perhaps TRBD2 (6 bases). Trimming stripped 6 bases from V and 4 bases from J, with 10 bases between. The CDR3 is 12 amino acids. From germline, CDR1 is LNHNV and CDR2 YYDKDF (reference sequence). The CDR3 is CATSIAGYEQYF. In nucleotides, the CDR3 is TGTGCCACCAGTATCGCGGGGTACGAGCAGTACTTC.

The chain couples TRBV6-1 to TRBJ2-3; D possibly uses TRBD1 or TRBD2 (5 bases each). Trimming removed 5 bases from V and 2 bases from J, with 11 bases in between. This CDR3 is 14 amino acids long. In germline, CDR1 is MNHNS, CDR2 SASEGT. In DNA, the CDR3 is TGTGCCAGCAGTCGGGACCGCCCCACAGATACGCAGTATTTT. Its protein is CASSRDRPTDTQYF.

The CDR3 DNA sequence: TGTGCCTACAAAACTAGCTCCTACAATGAGCAGTTCTTC. Translating gives CAYKTSSYNEQFF. The chain uses TRBV30 and TRBJ2-1; D is perhaps TRBD2 (5 bases). Germline lookup yields CDR1 GTSNPN and CDR2 SVGIG (reference sequence). CDR3 length equals 13 residues. V lost 7 bases to trimming and J lost 0 bases, with 10 bases between them. Variable domain in full (rest from reference TRBV30 and TRBJ2-1): SQTIHQWPATLVQPVGSPLSLECTVEGTSNPNLYWYRQAAGRGLQLLFYSVGIGQISSEVPQNLSASRPQDRQFILSSKKLLLSDSGFYLCAYKTSSYNEQFFGPGTRLTVL.

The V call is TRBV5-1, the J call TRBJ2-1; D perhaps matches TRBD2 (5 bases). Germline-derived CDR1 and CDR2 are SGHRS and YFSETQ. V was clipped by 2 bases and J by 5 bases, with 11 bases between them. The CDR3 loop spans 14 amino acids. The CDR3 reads CASSLSGANNEQFF. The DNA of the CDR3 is TGCGCCAGCAGCTTAAGCGGAGCTAACAATGAGCAGTTCTTC.

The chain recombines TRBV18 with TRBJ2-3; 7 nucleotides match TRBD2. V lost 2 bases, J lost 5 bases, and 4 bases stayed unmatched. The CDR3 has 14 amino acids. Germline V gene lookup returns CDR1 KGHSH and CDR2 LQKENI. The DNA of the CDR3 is TGTGCCAGCTCACCAGAACTAGCGATAGATACGCAGTATTTT. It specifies CASSPELAIDTQYF.

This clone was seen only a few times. CDR3 protein: CAISYGGDTDTQYF. CDR3 DNA: TGTGCCATCAGTTATGGCGGGGATACAGATACGCAGTATTTT. The chain combines TRBV10-3 with TRBJ2-3; TRBD2 is a possible D gene (6 bases). Looked up from germline, CDR1 is ENHRY and CDR2 is SYGVKD. This CDR3 spans 14 amino acids. V was pared by 5 bases and J by 3 bases, with 12 bases between.

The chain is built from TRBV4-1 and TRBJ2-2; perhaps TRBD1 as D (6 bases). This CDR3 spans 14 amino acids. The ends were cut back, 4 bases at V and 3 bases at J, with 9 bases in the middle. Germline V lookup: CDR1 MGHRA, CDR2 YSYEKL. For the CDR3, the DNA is TGCGCCAGCAGCCGTTCAGGGGACACCGGGGAGCTGTTTTTT. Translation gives CASSRSGDTGELFF.